This T cell receptor (beta chain) was recorded in a study of blood T cell repertoires in COVID-19. Study-wide background: Specimens from acute and convalescent COVID-19 originated in the United States, Italy and Spain. The analysed material was cDNA or gDNA that came from T cells, B-cell-depleted T cells, or PBMCs.

Source study methods: The authors estimated nucleated cell counts from reference gene primer amplification. Here immunoSEQ multiplex PCR was the method, and the copy in TCRdb shows in-frame clones only, minus some. V and J calls and clone size are copied from that table; D and trimming were computed from the DNA. Among hundreds of thousands of clones, about 88% were seen once, and the ten largest hold around 0.98%. This clonotype was obtained from a man in his forties with acute or convalescent COVID-19. Sequencing was done on a sample of peripheral blood.

CDR3 sequence reads: CASSNERYGYTF. As DNA, the CDR3 is TGTGCCAGCAGCAATGAGCGATATGGCTACACCTTC. The chain carries TRBV7-2 and TRBJ1-2; no reliable D call. The V gene lost 5 bases and the J gene lost 5 bases, with 9 bases spanning the gap. Per the germline V gene, CDR1 is SGHTA and CDR2 is FQGNSA. This CDR3 contains 12 residues.